One and the same sample provided the 2 T cell receptor beta chains below, sequenced in a study of blood T cell repertoires in COVID-19. The protocol was immunoSEQ multiplex PCR, while the TCRdb copy is restricted to in-frame clones and leaves out a portion. This table holds almost 65,000 clones, 88% found once. Sequenced sample: PBMCs or T cells enriched from blood (not recorded which). These TCRs come from a woman between 40 and 50 years old who had recovered from COVID-19.

The V and J genes are TRBV12-3 or TRBV12-4 and TRBJ1-1, with TRBD1 as a possible D gene (5 bases). The CDR3 extends over 11 amino acids. Trimming shortened V by 10 bases and J by 5 bases, and 11 bases separated the two germline ends. CDR3 DNA sequence: TGTGCCATCGGGGGGGGTACTGAAGCTTTCTTT. Encoded protein: CAIGGGTEAFF.

The CDR3 DNA is TGTGCCAGCTCACTAACGGACAGTTCGTCAACTGAAGCTTTCTTT. Protein: CASSLTDSSSTEAFF. The chain joins TRBV18 to TRBJ1-1, with D tentatively TRBD1 (6 bases). Per the germline V gene, CDR1 is KGHSH and CDR2 is LQKENI. Trimming removed 4 bases at V and 5 bases at J, with 17 bases between. The CDR3 covers 15 residues.